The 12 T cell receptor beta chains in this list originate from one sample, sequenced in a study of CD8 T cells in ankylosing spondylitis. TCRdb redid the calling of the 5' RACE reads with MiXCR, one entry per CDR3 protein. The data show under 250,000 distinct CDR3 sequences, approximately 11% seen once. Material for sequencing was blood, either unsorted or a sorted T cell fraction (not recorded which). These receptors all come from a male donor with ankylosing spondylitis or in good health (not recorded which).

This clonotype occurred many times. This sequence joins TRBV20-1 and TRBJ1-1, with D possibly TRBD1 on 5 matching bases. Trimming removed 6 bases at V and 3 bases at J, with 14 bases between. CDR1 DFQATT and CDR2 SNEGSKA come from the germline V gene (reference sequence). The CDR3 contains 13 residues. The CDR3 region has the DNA TGCAGTGCAAAGGGCTTACAGGACACTGAAGCTTTCTTT. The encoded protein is CSAKGLQDTEAFF.

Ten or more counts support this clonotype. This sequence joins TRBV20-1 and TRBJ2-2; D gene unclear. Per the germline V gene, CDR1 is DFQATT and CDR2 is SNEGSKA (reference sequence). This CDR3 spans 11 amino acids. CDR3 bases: TGCAGCTGGCTTTACACCGGGGAGCTGTTTTTT. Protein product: CSWLYTGELFF.

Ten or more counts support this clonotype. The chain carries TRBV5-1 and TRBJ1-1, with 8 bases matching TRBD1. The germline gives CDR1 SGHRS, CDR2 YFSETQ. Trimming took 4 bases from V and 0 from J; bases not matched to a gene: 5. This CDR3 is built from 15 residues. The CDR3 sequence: CASSPGGQMNTEAFF. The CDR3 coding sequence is TGCGCCAGCAGCCCAGGGGGCCAAATGAACACTGAAGCTTTCTTT.

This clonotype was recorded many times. This CDR3 is CASSVQGDNTEAFF. For the CDR3, the DNA is TGCGCCAGCAGCGTACAGGGGGATAACACTGAAGCTTTCTTT. The chain is built from TRBV5-1 and TRBJ1-1; 8 positions match TRBD1. J was trimmed by 2 bases and V by 4 bases; bases with no gene match: 4. CDR1 and CDR2 (germline): SGHRS, YFSETQ. This CDR3 is 14 amino acids long.

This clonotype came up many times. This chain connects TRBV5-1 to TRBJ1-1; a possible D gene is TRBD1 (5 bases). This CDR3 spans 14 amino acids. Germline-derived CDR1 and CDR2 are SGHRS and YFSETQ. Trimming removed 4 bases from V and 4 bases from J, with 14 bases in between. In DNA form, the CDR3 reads TGCGCCAGCAGCGCGCAGGGTAGGGGCACTGAAGCTTTCTTT. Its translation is CASSAQGRGTEAFF.

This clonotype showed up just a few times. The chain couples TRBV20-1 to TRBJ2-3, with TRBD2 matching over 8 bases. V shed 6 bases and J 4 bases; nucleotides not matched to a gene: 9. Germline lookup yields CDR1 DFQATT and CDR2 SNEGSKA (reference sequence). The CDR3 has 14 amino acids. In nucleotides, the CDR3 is TGCAGTGCGGATAGCGGGGTGTTTTCAGATACGCAGTATTTT. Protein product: CSADSGVFSDTQYF.

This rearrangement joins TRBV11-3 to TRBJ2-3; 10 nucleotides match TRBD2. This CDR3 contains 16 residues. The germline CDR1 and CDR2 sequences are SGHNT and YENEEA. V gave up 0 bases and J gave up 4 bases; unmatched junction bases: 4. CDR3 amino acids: CASSLDGSGRADTQYF. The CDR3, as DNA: TGTGCCAGCAGCTTAGATGGAAGCGGGAGGGCAGATACGCAGTATTTT.

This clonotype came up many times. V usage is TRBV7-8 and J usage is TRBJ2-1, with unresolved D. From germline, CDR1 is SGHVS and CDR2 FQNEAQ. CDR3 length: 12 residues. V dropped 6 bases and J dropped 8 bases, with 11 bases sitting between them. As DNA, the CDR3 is TGTGCCAGCAGGCTCATGACGGATGAGCAGTTCTTC. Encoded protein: CASRLMTDEQFF.

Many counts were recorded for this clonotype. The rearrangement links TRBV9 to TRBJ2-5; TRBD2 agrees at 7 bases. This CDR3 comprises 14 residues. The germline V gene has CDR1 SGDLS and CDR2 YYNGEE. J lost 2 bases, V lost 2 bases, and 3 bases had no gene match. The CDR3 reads CASSVMGGQETQYF. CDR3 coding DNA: TGTGCCAGCAGCGTGATGGGAGGGCAAGAGACCCAGTACTTC.

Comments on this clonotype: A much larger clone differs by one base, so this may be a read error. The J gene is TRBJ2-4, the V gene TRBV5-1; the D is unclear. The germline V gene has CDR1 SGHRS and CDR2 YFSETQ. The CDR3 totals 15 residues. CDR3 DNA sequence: TGCGGCAGCAGCCCTGCAGATCCAGCCAAAAACATTCAGTACTTC. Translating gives CGSSPADPAKNIQYF.

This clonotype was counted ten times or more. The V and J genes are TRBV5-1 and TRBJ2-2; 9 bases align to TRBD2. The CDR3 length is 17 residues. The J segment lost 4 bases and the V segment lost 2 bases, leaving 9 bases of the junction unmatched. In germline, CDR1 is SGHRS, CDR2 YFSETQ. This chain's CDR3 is CASSFRLAGGTTGELFF. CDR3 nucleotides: TGCGCCAGCAGCTTCCGATTGGCGGGAGGGACCACCGGGGAGCTGTTTTTT.

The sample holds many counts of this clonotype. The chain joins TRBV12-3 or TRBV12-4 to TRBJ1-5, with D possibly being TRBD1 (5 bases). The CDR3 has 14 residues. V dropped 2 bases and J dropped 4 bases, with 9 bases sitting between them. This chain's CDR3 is CASSLSGGNQPQHF. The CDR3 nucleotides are TGTGCCAGCAGTTTATCGGGGGGGAATCAGCCCCAGCATTTT.